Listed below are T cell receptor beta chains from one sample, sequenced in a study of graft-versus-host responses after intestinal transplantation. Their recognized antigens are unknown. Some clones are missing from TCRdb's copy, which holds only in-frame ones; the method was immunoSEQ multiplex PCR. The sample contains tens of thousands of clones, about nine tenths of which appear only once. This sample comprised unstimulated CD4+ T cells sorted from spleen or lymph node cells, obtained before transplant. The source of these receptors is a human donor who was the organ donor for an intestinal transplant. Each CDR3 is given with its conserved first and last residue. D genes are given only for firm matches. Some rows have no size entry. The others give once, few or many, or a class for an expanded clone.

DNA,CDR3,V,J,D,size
TGCGCCAGCAGTGTAGCGCGGGCCCAGGCAGATACGCAGTATTTT,CASSVARAQADTQYF,TRBV10-2,TRBJ2-3,.,.
TGTGCCAGCAAAGGAGTAAGCTCCTACAATGAGCAGTTCTTC,CASKGVSSYNEQFF,TRBV9,TRBJ2-1,.,.
TGTGCCATCAGTGAGCGACACTATGGCTACACCTTC,CAISERHYGYTF,TRBV10-3,TRBJ1-2,.,.
TGTGCCTGGAAAAAGCGGAGGAACACCGGGGAGCTGTTTTTT,CAWKKRRNTGELFF,TRBV30,TRBJ2-2,.,.
TGTGCCACCAGCAGAGATTCCGGAGCAGGGAATTCACCCCTCCACTTT,CATSRDSGAGNSPLHF,TRBV15,TRBJ1-6,.,.
TGTGCCAGCAGGTACAGGGGGCGATCGGATACGCAGTATTTT,CASRYRGRSDTQYF,TRBV2,TRBJ2-3,TRBD1,.
TGTGCCAGCAGTTTAGAGGTGGGCATCTCCGAGCAGTACTTC,CASSLEVGISEQYF,TRBV27,TRBJ2-7,.,.
TGTGCCAGCAGTGAAAGGAACAGCCAGGGAACCACAGATACGCAGTATTTT,CASSERNSQGTTDTQYF,TRBV25-1,TRBJ2-3,.,.
TGTGCCAGCACCAAGGGACTAGCGGGAGGGGGTGAGCAGTACTTC,CASTKGLAGGGEQYF,TRBV7-2,TRBJ2-7,TRBD2,.
TGTGCCAGCAGCTTAGTGGCAGGCGCCAAAGCTTTCTTT,CASSLVAGAKAFF,TRBV7-2,TRBJ1-1,.,.
TGTGCCAGAAGCTCGAGGGCCAAAAACATTCAGTACTTC,CARSSRAKNIQYF,TRBV5-3,TRBJ2-4,.,.
TGCGCCAGCAGCCAAGTTGGTAGCGGGAGAAATGAGCAGTTCTTC,CASSQVGSGRNEQFF,TRBV4-1,TRBJ2-1,TRBD2,.
TGTGCCAGCAGCTTATCTCCCGGTCAGCCCCAGCATTTT,CASSLSPGQPQHF,TRBV7-2,TRBJ1-5,.,.
TGTGCCAGCAGTGTAGGACTAGCGGGGTCCTACGAGCAGTACTTC,CASSVGLAGSYEQYF,TRBV6-1,TRBJ2-7,TRBD2,.
TGTGCCAGCAGCCCAACAGGGTCCGGAATTTACGAGCAGTACTTC,CASSPTGSGIYEQYF,TRBV27,TRBJ2-7,.,.
TGTGCCAGCAGTTTACCCACTCGGGGTTCACCCCTCCACTTT,CASSLPTRGSPLHF,TRBV28,TRBJ1-6,.,.
TGCGCCAGCAGCTTGGGACTAGCGGGCTACAATGAGCAGTTCTTC,CASSLGLAGYNEQFF,TRBV5-1,TRBJ2-1,TRBD2,.
TGTGCCAGCAGCTGGACACGGGAGGGCCTTTTCTACGAGCAGTACTTC,CASSWTREGLFYEQYF,TRBV7-3,TRBJ2-7,TRBD2,.
TGTGCCAGCAGCTTAGAGGGCAGGGGGCAGGGAAACTATGGCTACACCTTC,CASSLEGRGQGNYGYTF,TRBV7-6,TRBJ1-2,TRBD1,.
TGTGCCAGCAGTTTCTTAGGGGAGGACACTGAAGCTTTCTTT,CASSFLGEDTEAFF,TRBV28,TRBJ1-1,.,.
TGTGCCAGCAGTTTAGGTCCAGGCTATGGCTACACCTTC,CASSLGPGYGYTF,TRBV28,TRBJ1-2,.,.
TGTGCCATCAGCGTAGCTCTAGCGGGAGTTAACAATGAGCAGTTCTTC,CAISVALAGVNNEQFF,TRBV10-3,TRBJ2-1,TRBD2,.
TGTGCTAGCAGCCCAAGTCCGAGCTCCTACAATGAGCAGTTCTTC,CASSPSPSSYNEQFF,TRBV7-7,TRBJ2-1,.,.
TGTGCCAGCAGCCAAGTGCTAGCGGGAGATAGTGGCGGGGAGCTGTTTTTT,CASSQVLAGDSGGELFF,TRBV4-2,TRBJ2-2,TRBD2,.
TGTGCCAGCAGCCCTAGACTAGCGGTTGCCTACGAGCAGTACTTC,CASSPRLAVAYEQYF,TRBV5-5,TRBJ2-7,TRBD2,.
TGTGCCAGCACCCCGACAGCTAACTATGGCTACACCTTC,CASTPTANYGYTF,TRBV5-5,TRBJ1-2,.,.
TGCGCCAGCCGCCCCTGGGGGGCTTCCTTTGAAGAGCAGTACTTC,CASRPWGASFEEQYF,TRBV5-1,TRBJ2-7,.,.
TGTGCCAGCAGCTTAGAAGTAGCGGGGAACAATGAGCAGTTCTTC,CASSLEVAGNNEQFF,TRBV7-2,TRBJ2-1,TRBD2,.
TGTGCCTGGGGGGACAGGTCAAATTCACCCCTCCACTTT,CAWGDRSNSPLHF,TRBV30,TRBJ1-6,TRBD1,.
TGTGCCACATCTATCGGGGGGCAGTTATATGGCTACACCTTC,CATSIGGQLYGYTF,TRBV25-1,TRBJ1-2,.,.
TGCGCCAGCAGCTTGCGGGAGGGCACAGATACGCAGTATTTT,CASSLREGTDTQYF,TRBV5-1,TRBJ2-3,TRBD2,.
TGTGCCAGCAGCTTAGGCCGGGAGGGTTACAATGAGCAGTTCTTC,CASSLGREGYNEQFF,TRBV7-2,TRBJ2-1,TRBD2,.
TGTGCCAGCAGTGAAGGGACAGGACCCTACGAGCAGTACTTC,CASSEGTGPYEQYF,TRBV2,TRBJ2-7,TRBD1,.
TGTGCCAGCAGCGTAGGAATGGGACGGGGCACTGAAGCTTTCTTT,CASSVGMGRGTEAFF,TRBV9,TRBJ1-1,.,.
TGTGCCAGCAGCTTAGGTGTAGCGGGAGCTGAAGAGCAGTACTTC,CASSLGVAGAEEQYF,TRBV11-1,TRBJ2-5,TRBD2,.
TGTGCCAGCTTCCGGGGGGCAAACACTGAAGCTTTTTTT,CASFRGANTEAFF,TRBV28,TRBJ1-1,.,.
TGCGCCAGCAGCCAAGAGAAGCCAGCAATGGATACGCAGTATTTT,CASSQEKPAMDTQYF,TRBV4-3,TRBJ2-3,.,.
TGTGCCAGCAGTTCGGGCCAGGTCAATGAAAAACTGTTTTTT,CASSSGQVNEKLFF,TRBV28,TRBJ1-4,.,.
TGTGCCTGGGGGACCCTCGGGAGAACTGAAGCTTTCTTT,CAWGTLGRTEAFF,TRBV30,TRBJ1-1,.,.
TGTGCCAGCAGCCTTACAGGGTCCCGAAACACCATATATTTT,CASSLTGSRNTIYF,TRBV7-6,TRBJ1-3,.,.
TGTGCCTGGAGGTCGCCCCGGGACAGGGGGCTTTTCTACGAGCAGTACTTC,CAWRSPRDRGLFYEQYF,TRBV30,TRBJ2-7,TRBD1,.
TGTGCCAGCTCACCAGCCAGATCCTACGAGCAGTACTTC,CASSPARSYEQYF,TRBV18,TRBJ2-7,.,.
TGTGCCAGCAGCTCCCCAGAGGGGGGGGGAAACACCGGGGAGCTGTTTTTT,CASSSPEGGGNTGELFF,TRBV7-6,TRBJ2-2,.,.
TGTGCCAGCAGTGAAGCGCAGGGCTACTACGAGCAGTACTTC,CASSEAQGYYEQYF,TRBV6-1,TRBJ2-7,.,.
TGCAGTGCTGGACCGCGTTTAACCTTC,CSAGPRLTF,TRBV20-1,TRBJ1-2,.,once
TGTGCCAGCAGCTTAATCTCCAGTTCCTACGAGCAGTACTTC,CASSLISSSYEQYF,TRBV11-2,TRBJ2-7,.,.
TGTGCCAGTAGTCCGACGGGGGCTCTTTCCTACGAGCAGTACTTC,CASSPTGALSYEQYF,TRBV19,TRBJ2-7,.,.
TGTGCCAGCAGCTTAGACACCTACGAGCAGTACTTC,CASSLDTYEQYF,TRBV7-8,TRBJ2-7,.,.
TGTGCCAGCTCACCTACCCTTACTTCCGTCAATCAGCCCCAGCATTTT,CASSPTLTSVNQPQHF,TRBV18,TRBJ1-5,.,.
TGTGCCAGCAGCGGAACCGGGACAGGGGGCGGGTACGAGCAGTACTTC,CASSGTGTGGGYEQYF,TRBV5-6,TRBJ2-7,TRBD1,.
TGTGCCAGCTCACCGGGACAGGGAGTAGATACGCAGTATTTT,CASSPGQGVDTQYF,TRBV18,TRBJ2-3,TRBD1,.
TGTGCCTGGAGGGGGTACTACACCGGGGAGCTGTTTTTT,CAWRGYYTGELFF,TRBV30,TRBJ2-2,.,.
TGTGCCAGCACCCTTGGCGGGAGGAGCTCCTACGAGCAGTACTTC,CASTLGGRSSYEQYF,TRBV6-4,TRBJ2-7,TRBD2,.